This T cell receptor beta chain was obtained from a study of blood T cell repertoires in COVID-19. Study-level background: In each case, the material was cDNA or gDNA derived from T cells, B-cell-depleted T cells, or PBMCs.

Authors' analysis steps: By means of reference gene primer amplification, nucleated cell counts were estimated. Some clones are missing from TCRdb's copy, which holds only in-frame ones; the method was immunoSEQ multiplex PCR. Clonal size and the V and J genes are those of that table, whereas D and trimming came from the DNA. The sample lists about 370,000 clones, around 87% occurring once. The CDR3 covers 18 residues. The rearrangement joins TRBV21-1 to TRBJ1-1; the DNA was not compared with TRBD1, the D call given in the table. TRBV21-1 is termed a pseudogene. The sample taken for sequencing was PBMCs or T cells enriched from blood (not recorded which). The origin of this receptor is a man younger than 30 who had recovered from COVID-19. The CDR3 sequence is CARTNDGPGQGENTEAFF. In DNA form, the CDR3 reads TGTGCCAGGACAAATGACGGCCCGGGACAGGGAGAAAACACTGAAGCTTTCTTT.